This T cell receptor beta chain emerged from a study of OX40 agonist ivuxolimab in advanced cancers. About the study: In this trial design, patients received ivuxolimab intravenously at 0.01 to 10 mg/kg every 2 weeks. Study findings and constraints: Expanded clones were, on average, more numerous in CD8+ T cells than in CD4+.

Trimming took 1 base from V and 5 from J, leaving 18 bases between them. CDR3 length: 16 amino acids. Germline CDR1 reads SEHNR; CDR2 reads FQNEAQ (reference sequence). Details on this clone: The antigen is undetermined.

Produced via immunoSEQ multiplex PCR; TCRdb's table is partial and in-frame only. The table has about 22,000 clones, under 85% seen once; the top ten hold roughly 13%. This receptor was taken from an adult with an advanced solid tumor such as melanoma, head and neck, liver or kidney cancer. This specimen was CD4+ or CD8+ T cells sorted from blood, taken in a trial of the OX40 agonist ivuxolimab. The rearrangement joins TRBV7-9 to TRBJ2-7; possibly TRBD1 for D (6 bases). CDR3 DNA: TGTGCCAGCAGCTTAGTCCCCGGCAGGGGTAGGAACGAGCAGTACTTC. Translation gives CASSLVPGRGRNEQYF.